The rows below give T cell receptor beta chains drawn from one sample of a study of blood T cell repertoires in COVID-19. Only in-frame clones appear in the TCRdb table, and some are missing; sequencing was by immunoSEQ multiplex PCR. The sample yields 100,000 or so clones, more than 75% seen once. Sequenced: peripheral blood. The receptors shown here come from a man aged 25 to 40 in a cohort sampled during active COVID-19. The CDR3 runs from the conserved cysteine through the conserved F or W.

cdr3_aa: CASSQADRQGAFF
v_call: TRBV3-1/TRBV3-2
j_call: TRBJ1-1

cdr3_aa: CASNYHGDTQYF
v_call: TRBV7-2
j_call: TRBJ2-3

cdr3_aa: CASSEQGGGSMNTEAFF
v_call: TRBV6-1
j_call: TRBJ1-1

cdr3_aa: CAISSSSGGGTDTQYF
v_call: TRBV10-3
j_call: TRBJ2-3

cdr3_aa: CASSPPDRGRNTIYF
v_call: TRBV18
j_call: TRBJ1-3

cdr3_aa: CASSPLQRGPDTQYF
v_call: TRBV18
j_call: TRBJ2-3

cdr3_aa: CASSPAPLVGETQYF
v_call: TRBV5-1
j_call: TRBJ2-5

cdr3_aa: CASGAGDNTEAFF
v_call: TRBV5-1
j_call: TRBJ1-1

cdr3_aa: CASSPTRQGGVYGYTF
v_call: TRBV4-2
j_call: TRBJ1-2

cdr3_aa: CASSQGRGLLSGANVLTF
v_call: TRBV3-1/TRBV3-2
j_call: TRBJ2-6

cdr3_aa: CASSSPPVAGGITDTQYF
v_call: TRBV7-9
j_call: TRBJ2-3

cdr3_aa: CASGGSSQETQYF
v_call: TRBV6-5
j_call: TRBJ2-5

cdr3_aa: CASSRDFLAQYF
v_call: TRBV7-2
j_call: TRBJ2-5

cdr3_aa: CASSDQGDTGELFF
v_call: TRBV6-1
j_call: TRBJ2-2

cdr3_aa: CATSRDTGTGVALSGNTIYF
v_call: TRBV15
j_call: TRBJ1-3

cdr3_aa: CASSGGQGLKDEQFF
v_call: TRBV5-1
j_call: TRBJ2-1

cdr3_aa: CASSRTNRAYEQYF
v_call: TRBV19
j_call: TRBJ2-7

cdr3_aa: CSGGGYTGELFF
v_call: TRBV29-1
j_call: TRBJ2-2

cdr3_aa: CASSLQYVNQPQHF
v_call: TRBV27
j_call: TRBJ1-5

cdr3_aa: CASSLNVGTSGNTIYF
v_call: TRBV5-5
j_call: TRBJ1-3

cdr3_aa: CASSYNYHPDGDQPQHF
v_call: TRBV6-2/TRBV6-3
j_call: TRBJ1-5

cdr3_aa: CASSLTTNPSGNTIYF
v_call: TRBV5-1
j_call: TRBJ1-3

cdr3_aa: CASSASTGAKNIQYF
v_call: TRBV27
j_call: TRBJ2-4

cdr3_aa: CASRTTGNYGYTF
v_call: TRBV7-2
j_call: TRBJ1-2

cdr3_aa: CASSLDRAETQYF
v_call: TRBV5-1
j_call: TRBJ2-5

cdr3_aa: CASSIGYFSYEQYF
v_call: TRBV6-2/TRBV6-3
j_call: TRBJ2-7

cdr3_aa: CASSIQGLYGYTF
v_call: TRBV6-2/TRBV6-3
j_call: TRBJ1-2

cdr3_aa: CATSRDRGTGELFF
v_call: TRBV15
j_call: TRBJ2-2

cdr3_aa: CASSPSGRAYNEQFF
v_call: TRBV7-2
j_call: TRBJ2-1

cdr3_aa: CASDFIGGRTEAFF
v_call: TRBV28
j_call: TRBJ1-1

cdr3_aa: CASSIVPTGAGQPQHF
v_call: TRBV19
j_call: TRBJ1-5

cdr3_aa: CASSQLGGGTYNEQFF
v_call: TRBV3-1/TRBV3-2
j_call: TRBJ2-1

cdr3_aa: CASSFGVGNQPQHF
v_call: TRBV5-6
j_call: TRBJ1-5

cdr3_aa: CASSPLGTANQPQHF
v_call: TRBV6-6
j_call: TRBJ1-5

cdr3_aa: CASSIERYQPQHF
v_call: TRBV27
j_call: TRBJ1-5

cdr3_aa: CASSPRREDGYTF
v_call: TRBV18
j_call: TRBJ1-2

cdr3_aa: CASSPAGRSPLHF
v_call: TRBV19
j_call: TRBJ1-6

cdr3_aa: CASSFPGGNSPLHF
v_call: TRBV7-2
j_call: TRBJ1-6

cdr3_aa: CATSAGQLSNYGYTF
v_call: TRBV27
j_call: TRBJ1-2

cdr3_aa: CASSVAGVEKETQYF
v_call: TRBV9
j_call: TRBJ2-5

cdr3_aa: CASTPGRGGSTEAFF
v_call: TRBV6-2/TRBV6-3
j_call: TRBJ1-1

cdr3_aa: CASKRGSTDTQYF
v_call: TRBV9
j_call: TRBJ2-3

cdr3_aa: CASSDPRQGNYNEQFF
v_call: TRBV6-1
j_call: TRBJ2-1

cdr3_aa: CSVEYSAGVPYGYTF
v_call: TRBV29-1
j_call: TRBJ1-2

cdr3_aa: CASSGRGQDTQHF
v_call: TRBV9
j_call: TRBJ1-5